Listed here are 28 T cell receptor beta chains from one sample, sequenced in a study of blood T cell repertoires in COVID-19. Sequencing used immunoSEQ multiplex PCR; TCRdb keeps in-frame clones, though not all of them. The sample yields 300,000 or so clones, 86% seen once. Sequencing was done on a sample of peripheral blood. Source of these receptors: a woman aged 50 to 60 with acute or convalescent COVID-19.

J is TRBJ2-3 and V is TRBV28; D call uncertain. Deletions cut 3 bases from V and 4 bases from J, with 20 bases between. The CDR3 runs to 17 residues. Germline CDR1 and CDR2: MDHEN and SYDVKM. The CDR3, as DNA: TGTGCCAGCAGTTTCGTTTCCCCCCCATCTACGGCAGATACGCAGTATTTT. Translated, it gives CASSFVSPPSTADTQYF.

With respect to this clone: Other DNA sequences from this sample encode an identical CDR3 as well. This sequence joins TRBV9 and TRBJ2-2; D possibly corresponds to TRBD2 (5 bases). CDR1 SGDLS and CDR2 YYNGEE come from the germline V gene. V shed 0 bases and J shed 4 bases, with 10 bases lying between them. This CDR3 has 15 residues. For the CDR3, the DNA is TGTGCCAGCAGCGTAGAAGGAGGCCGCACCGGGGAGCTGTTTTTT. Protein sequence: CASSVEGGRTGELFF.

The rearrangement joins TRBV28 to TRBJ1-2; tentatively, D is TRBD1 (5 bases). The germline CDR1 and CDR2 sequences are MDHEN and SYDVKM. V dropped 2 bases and J dropped 8 bases, with 15 bases sitting between them. The CDR3 has 14 amino acids. Written as DNA, the CDR3 is TGTGCCAGCAGTTTACAACAGGCGGAAGTCGGCTACACCTTC. It is translated as CASSLQQAEVGYTF.

This clone was seen a single time. The J gene is TRBJ2-1, the V gene TRBV28, with a weak D call TRBD2 (6 bases). CDR1 is MDHEN and CDR2 is SYDVKM in the germline V gene. V dropped 10 bases and J dropped 3 bases, with 10 bases sitting between them. The CDR3 has 12 residues. The CDR3 is CATLEGYNEQFF. CDR3 sequence (DNA): TGTGCCACCTTGGAGGGCTACAATGAGCAGTTCTTC.

The chain is built from TRBV18 and TRBJ1-2; 9 nucleotides align to TRBD1. This CDR3 is 14 amino acids long. After removal of 2 bases from V and 7 bases from J, the junction contained 5 bases not matched to a gene. Germline V CDR1 and CDR2: KGHSH, LQKENI. CDR3 amino acids: CASSPITGGSGYTF. The CDR3, as DNA: TGTGCCAGCTCACCAATAACAGGGGGCAGTGGCTACACCTTC.

The chain couples TRBV4-2 to TRBJ2-4; TRBD1 agrees at 7 bases. The CDR3 is 16 residues long. Germline V gene sequence: CDR1 LGHNA, CDR2 YNFKEQ. J gave up 1 base and V 0 bases, and 3 bases lay outside the gene matches. The CDR3 here is CASSQDNRGAKNIQYF. CDR3 nucleotides: TGTGCCAGCAGCCAAGATAACAGGGGTGCCAAAAACATTCAGTACTTC.

The chain employs TRBV18 and TRBJ2-5, with a weak D call TRBD2 (5 bases). V lost 3 bases, J lost 1 base, and 15 bases lay in between. The germline CDR1 and CDR2 sequences are KGHSH and LQKENI. The CDR3 runs to 16 residues. The CDR3 DNA is TGTGCCAGCTCACCTCGGACGGGAAAAAGCCAAGAGACCCAGTACTTC. Translating gives CASSPRTGKSQETQYF.

The CDR3: CASSRRPSSGTSTDTQYF. The CDR3 nucleotides are TGTGCCAGCAGCCGCCGGCCGAGTAGCGGGACAAGCACAGATACGCAGTATTTT. The rearrangement uses TRBV9 and TRBJ2-3; 8 bases are a match to TRBD2. CDR3 length: 18 amino acids. Per germline, CDR1 SGDLS and CDR2 YYNGEE. J gave up 0 bases and V 4 bases, and 13 bases lay outside the gene matches.

The CDR3: CASSTPTGGADGYTF. CDR3 bases: TGTGCCAGCAGCACACCGACAGGGGGCGCAGATGGCTACACCTTC. This chain joins TRBV7-2 and TRBJ1-2, with 10 bases matching TRBD1. The CDR3 spans 15 residues. V shed 5 bases, J shed 6 bases, and the junction held 9 bases outside the gene matches. In germline, CDR1 is SGHTA, CDR2 FQGNSA.

The chain has TRBV27 and TRBJ2-3; TRBD2 matches 7 bases. The germline CDR1 and CDR2 sequences are MNHEY and SMNVEV (reference sequence). The CDR3 consists of 17 residues. Unmatched junction bases numbered 10, after V lost 0 bases and J lost 4 bases. The CDR3 reads CASSLSIRRGEPDTQYF. The DNA for the CDR3 is TGTGCCAGCAGTTTATCAATTCGTCGGGGGGAACCAGATACGCAGTATTTT.

J is TRBJ2-3 and V is TRBV5-1; TRBD2 might be the D (7 bases). The CDR3 totals 15 residues. The germline V gene has CDR1 SGHRS and CDR2 YFSETQ. Trimming took 1 base from V and 1 from J, leaving 10 bases between them. CDR3: CASSLLGGRTDTQYF. The CDR3 DNA reads as TGCGCCAGCAGCTTGTTGGGGGGGCGCACAGATACGCAGTATTTT.

The V call is TRBV5-1, the J call TRBJ2-3, with a possible D match to TRBD2 (5 bases). Trimming stripped 0 bases from V and 2 bases from J, with 13 bases between. CDR3 size: 16 residues. CDR1 and CDR2 (germline): SGHRS, YFSETQ. The CDR3 DNA sequence: TGCGCCAGCAGCTTGGCCGTTACGGGAACCACAGATACGCAGTATTTT. This encodes CASSLAVTGTTDTQYF.

This clone occurred once. The chain joins TRBV4-1 to TRBJ2-2; D possibly corresponds to TRBD1 (5 bases). The CDR3 totals 15 residues. V shed 3 bases and J shed 1 base, with 9 bases lying between them. CDR1 and CDR2 (germline): MGHRA, YSYEKL. The CDR3, as DNA: TGCGCCAGCAGCCAGGGGCAGTTGAACACCGGGGAGCTGTTTTTT. Translation: CASSQGQLNTGELFF.

The chain has TRBV6-6 and TRBJ1-1; 9 bases are a match to TRBD1. The CDR3 runs 13 residues. With V trimmed by 4 bases and J by 11 bases, 8 bases remained unmatched. Germline CDR1 is MNHNY and CDR2 is SVGAGI (reference sequence). In DNA, the CDR3 is TGTGCCAGCAGTTCGCGACAGGGGGGATCCGCTTTCTTT. It is translated as CASSSRQGGSAFF.

This clone showed up just a few times. The J gene is TRBJ2-5, the V gene TRBV7-2; no clear D gene. The CDR3 loop spans 13 amino acids. Germline CDR1 and CDR2: SGHTA and FQGNSA. Trimming pared 0 bases from V and 3 bases from J, leaving 5 bases between. CDR3 nucleotides: TGTGCCAGCAGCTTAGCGTTTAAAGAGACCCAGTACTTC. Translated: CASSLAFKETQYF.

This chain joins TRBV19 and TRBJ1-1; D unclear. The CDR3 loop spans 14 amino acids. CDR1 is LNHDA and CDR2 is SQIVND in the germline V gene (reference sequence). V was cut by 9 bases and J by 2 bases, with 16 bases left in between. CDR3 nucleotide sequence: TGTGCCAGCCACTCTCTAAGTACTAACACTGAAGCTTTCTTT. This gives the protein CASHSLSTNTEAFF.

This clone is a singleton in its sample. In nucleotides, the CDR3 is TGTGCCAGCAGCAACACCCGGGACACCAACACTGAAGCTTTCTTT. Protein product: CASSNTRDTNTEAFF. J is TRBJ1-1 and V is TRBV11-3; D is possibly TRBD1 (6 bases). V lost 5 bases, J lost 2 bases, and 15 bases lay in between. Germline V gene lookup returns CDR1 SGHNT and CDR2 YENEEA. The CDR3 sequence is 15 residues long.

The J gene is TRBJ2-7, the V gene TRBV21-1; the table's D call TRBD1 went unverified against the DNA. TRBV21-1 is marked as a pseudogene. The CDR3 totals 12 residues. The CDR3 loop is CASSRQGREQYF. CDR3 sequence (DNA): TGTGCCAGCAGCAGACAGGGGAGAGAGCAGTACTTC.

This clone has just a few counts. The V call is TRBV21-1, the J call TRBJ1-5; the table's D call TRBD1 went unverified against the DNA. TRBV21-1 is given as a pseudogene. The CDR3 totals 16 residues. The CDR3 sequence is CASIPVGTAPAGPQHF. DNA of the CDR3: TGTGCCAGCATCCCGGTAGGGACAGCTCCCGCAGGGCCCCAGCATTTT.

The gene calls are TRBV6-2 or TRBV6-3 and TRBJ2-1, with 8 bases matching TRBD1. The CDR3 consists of 15 residues. The J segment lost 8 bases and the V segment lost 5 bases, leaving 11 bases of the junction unmatched. Germline V gene lookup returns CDR1 MNHEY and CDR2 SVGEGT. CDR3 region: CASSPIDRGGDEQFF. In nucleotides, the CDR3 is TGTGCCAGCAGTCCCATCGACAGGGGTGGCGATGAGCAGTTCTTC.

The V gene is TRBV2, the J gene TRBJ1-1; 8 nucleotides match TRBD1. The CDR3 totals 14 residues. Unmatched junction bases numbered 7, after V lost 5 bases and J lost 5 bases. From germline, CDR1 is SNHLY and CDR2 FYNNEI. The DNA for the CDR3 is TGTGCCAGCAGTTATACAGGGGGAGTAACTGAAGCTTTCTTT. Translated: CASSYTGGVTEAFF. The entire variable domain, with the rest obtained from reference TRBV2 and TRBJ1-1, is as follows: EPEVTQTPSHQVTQMGQEVILRCVPISNHLYFYWYRQILGQKVEFLVSFYNNEISEKSEIFDDQFSVERPDGSNFTLKIRSTKLEDSAMYFCASSYTGGVTEAFFGQGTRLTVV.

Concerning this clone: This sample includes further DNA sequences coding for the same CDR3. The chain joins TRBV28 to TRBJ1-5; possibly TRBD1 for D (5 bases). Between the trimmed V and J ends, which lost 4 bases and 6 bases, there was a span of 7 bases. CDR1 and CDR2 (germline): MDHEN, SYDVKM. This CDR3 has 12 amino acids. CDR3 nucleotides: TGTGCCAGCAGTTCCCAGGGTCAGCCCCAGCATTTT. Protein sequence: CASSSQGQPQHF.

V gene TRBV27 combines with J gene TRBJ1-1; D possibly corresponds to TRBD1 (5 bases). Germline assignment: CDR1 MNHEY and CDR2 SMNVEV (reference sequence). Trimming shortened V by 6 bases and J by 2 bases, and 22 bases separated the two germline ends. The CDR3 is 17 residues long. The CDR3 nucleotides are TGTGCCAGCAGAACCACACGGGTCCCCAGGGTCAACACTGAAGCTTTCTTT. Translation: CASRTTRVPRVNTEAFF.

This chain connects TRBV24-1 to TRBJ2-7; TRBD1 matches 11 bases. The V gene's germline CDR1 is KGHDR and CDR2 SFDVKD. This CDR3 spans 14 amino acids. V lost 3 bases to trimming and J lost 7 bases; unmatched junction nucleotides: 4. The CDR3 sequence is CATSDTGTGGEQYF. In DNA form, the CDR3 reads TGTGCCACCAGTGATACCGGGACAGGGGGAGAGCAGTACTTC.

The V call is TRBV6-5, the J call TRBJ1-2, with 8 bases that match TRBD1. Germline V gives CDR1 MNHEY, CDR2 SVGAGI. The V segment lost 6 bases and the J segment 6 bases; nucleotides outside the gene matches: 12. CDR3 length: 15 residues. The CDR3 protein is CASSSLVQGQDGYTF. CDR3 nucleotides: TGTGCCAGCAGCAGTTTGGTGCAGGGACAGGATGGCTACACCTTC.

V and J are TRBV11-2 and TRBJ2-1; a weak D match, TRBD2 (6 bases). The CDR3 runs 15 residues. Germline CDR1 reads SGHAT; CDR2 reads FQNNGV. The ends were cut back, 0 bases at V and 4 bases at J, with 10 bases in the middle. CDR3 sequence reads: CASSLESGGYNEQFF. CDR3 nucleotide sequence: TGTGCCAGCAGCTTAGAGTCAGGAGGGTACAATGAGCAGTTCTTC.

The chain links TRBV27 to TRBJ2-7; the match to TRBD2 covers 15 bases. V gave up 6 bases and J gave up 2 bases; unmatched junction bases: 11. CDR1 is MNHEY and CDR2 is SMNVEV in the germline V gene (reference sequence). The CDR3 length is 18 residues. The CDR3 DNA reads TGTGCCAGCAGCGAATCCGGGACTAGCGGGAGGCCAACCTACGAGCAGTACTTC. It translates to CASSESGTSGRPTYEQYF.

This clone was recorded a few times. This sequence joins TRBV28 and TRBJ1-4; the D is unclear. V shed 2 bases and J shed 5 bases, with 9 bases lying between them. The CDR3 totals 14 residues. Germline V lookup: CDR1 MDHEN, CDR2 SYDVKM. The CDR3 nucleotides read TGTGCCAGCAGTTTAAGTCCTAAGAATGAAAAACTGTTTTTT. Translated, it gives CASSLSPKNEKLFF.